Below, 12 T cell receptor beta chains from the same sample are listed, as sequenced in a study of regulatory T cells in long-lasting Graves disease. Time point: newly diagnosed GD, antithyroid drugs for less than 3 months. PBMC RNA was the source of the TCR library. TCR beta libraries were built with iRepertoire HTBI primers and Arm-PCR of CDR3 regions. TCRdb called the multiplex PCR reads again in MiXCR, with one record for every CDR3 protein. The table lists roughly 350,000 distinct CDR3 sequences, around 16% of them singletons. This sample also appeared in a second study, on T cells in Graves' hyperthyroidism and ophthalmopathy.

The material was peripheral blood mononuclear cells (PBMCs), obtained at new diagnosis, from a patient treated with antithyroid drugs. The receptors here all came from a woman under 30 with Graves disease.

This clonotype showed up many times. The gene calls are TRBV3-1 and TRBJ2-3; the D call may be TRBD1 or TRBD2 (5 bases each). This CDR3 is 15 amino acids long. Deletions cut 0 bases from V and 6 bases from J, with 13 bases between. The germline CDR1 and CDR2 sequences are LGHDT and YNNKEL (reference sequence). The CDR3 sequence: CASSQDRGLRDTQYF. In nucleotides, the CDR3 is TGTGCCAGCAGCCAAGATCGGGGCTTGCGGGATACGCAGTATTTT.

In its sample, this clonotype was seen many times. V and J are TRBV18 and TRBJ2-1; a possible D gene is TRBD2 (5 bases). Trimming left V 4 bases short and J 8 bases short, with 15 bases between. Germline CDR1 reads KGHSH; CDR2 reads LQKENI. The CDR3 covers 14 residues. The CDR3 bases are TGTGCCAGCTCACTAACACTAGAGCCCCATGAGCAGTTCTTC. Protein product: CASSLTLEPHEQFF.

This clonotype was observed a handful of times. V usage is TRBV7-9 and J usage is TRBJ2-3; D remains unclear. CDR3 length: 16 residues. Deletions cut 1 base from V and 0 bases from J, with 11 bases between. Germline CDR1 SEHNR, CDR2 FQNEAQ (reference sequence). The CDR3 spells CASSLGPERSTDTQYF. CDR3 DNA sequence: TGTGCCAGCAGCTTAGGGCCAGAGAGAAGCACAGATACGCAGTATTTT.

The table lists this clonotype with many counts. The chain joins TRBV5-5 to TRBJ1-1; 8 bases line up with TRBD1. The CDR3 consists of 15 residues. Germline CDR1 SGHKS, CDR2 YYEKEE (reference sequence). The junction had 6 bases not matched to a gene; V was cut back by 0 bases and J by 5 bases. The CDR3 region has the DNA TGTGCCAGCAGCTTGGAAACAGGGGGATGGACTGAAGCTTTCTTT. Amino acid sequence: CASSLETGGWTEAFF.

This clonotype was observed a few times. The rearrangement joins TRBV20-1 to TRBJ1-2; D is perhaps TRBD1 (5 bases). This CDR3 region has 12 residues. The germline CDR1 and CDR2 sequences are DFQATT and SNEGSKA (reference sequence). Trimming took 3 bases from V and 4 from J, leaving 9 bases between them. As DNA, the CDR3 is TGCAGTGCTAGCCCAGGGCCCTATGGCTACACCTTC. Residues: CSASPGPYGYTF.

The chain is built from TRBV11-2 and TRBJ2-5; the D gene could be TRBD1 or TRBD2 (5 bases each). V lost 5 bases and J lost 3, with 19 bases in between. The CDR3 is 16 residues long. Germline CDR1 and CDR2: SGHAT and FQNNGV. Written as DNA, the CDR3 is TGTGCCAGCAGCCGAAGGATGGGGGAGAAGAAAGAGACCCAGTACTTC. Its translation is CASSRRMGEKKETQYF.

There are many counts of this clonotype. The chain carries TRBV3-1 and TRBJ1-4; weak D call: TRBD1 (6 bases). Per germline, CDR1 LGHDT and CDR2 YNNKEL (reference sequence). V was shortened by 2 bases and J by 8 bases, with 15 bases between the two germline ends. The CDR3 consists of 15 residues. The CDR3 loop reads CASSQPGAESEKLFF. The CDR3 nucleotides are TGTGCCAGCAGCCAACCAGGGGCGGAAAGCGAAAAACTGTTTTTT.

This clonotype was counted a few times. This chain connects TRBV9 to TRBJ2-1, with no clear D. Germline V CDR1 and CDR2: SGDLS, YYNGEE. CDR3 length: 15 residues. The V gene lost 6 bases and the J gene lost 5 bases, with 18 bases spanning the gap. Here the CDR3 DNA reads TGTGCCAGCACCCTGGCCCAAAACGCCAACAATGAGCAGTTCTTC. Protein: CASTLAQNANNEQFF.

The sample holds many counts of this clonotype. V gene TRBV11-2 combines with J gene TRBJ2-3; unclear D gene. The CDR3 contains 13 residues. The V gene's germline CDR1 is SGHAT and CDR2 FQNNGV. Trimming cost V 1 base and J 9 bases, with 11 bases left between them. CDR3 coding DNA: TGTGCCAGCAGCTTAGGGGCAACCCTAACGCAGTATTTT. It encodes CASSLGATLTQYF.

This clonotype occurred many times. The CDR3 DNA reads as TGTGCCAGCAGCCTCCTAAGGGGAAGGGTCGGGGAGCTGTTTTTT. This codes for CASSLLRGRVGELFF. The rearrangement links TRBV4-2 to TRBJ2-2, with D possibly matching TRBD1 (5 bases). Germline-derived CDR1 and CDR2 are LGHNA and YNFKEQ. The V gene lost 4 bases and the J gene lost 7 bases, with 16 bases spanning the gap. The CDR3 is made up of 15 amino acids.

The rearrangement links TRBV29-1 to TRBJ1-1; unclear D gene. The CDR3 runs 13 residues. CDR1 and CDR2 (germline): SQVTM, ANQGSEA. Trimming pared 2 bases from V and 1 base from J, leaving 8 bases between. The CDR3 DNA reads as TGCAGCGTTGAATTGCAGACGAACACTGAAGCTTTCTTT. It is translated as CSVELQTNTEAFF. Combining the CDR3 with reference TRBV29-1 and TRBJ1-1 gives the whole variable domain SAVISQKPSRDICQRGTSLTIQCQVDSQVTMMFWYRQQPGQSLTLIATANQGSEATYESGFVIDKFPISRPNLTFSTLTVSNMSPEDSSIYLCSVELQTNTEAFFGQGTRLTVV.

About this clonotype itself: Compared with germline, one end of the junction differs, possibly owing to a read error. The V call is TRBV19, the J call TRBJ1-2, with D perhaps TRBD1 (5 bases). Germline V gives CDR1 LNHDA, CDR2 SQIVND (reference sequence). This CDR3 has 12 amino acids. In nucleotides, the CDR3 is TGTGCCAGTAGTATAGGGGGCGTTGGCTACGCCTTC. Residues: CASSIGGVGYAF.